One and the same sample provided the 27 T cell receptor beta chains below, sequenced in a study of cytomegalovirus exposure and HLA in healthy donors. Researchers ran the PCR with 60 Vbeta and 13 Jbeta primers. Sequencing was performed with immunoSEQ multiplex PCR; in TCRdb, only in-frame clones are kept and a portion is missing. The sample has about 110,000 clones, 69% seen once. Sequencing was done on a sample of PBMCs. The receptors were gathered from a woman in her 70s in good health and CMV-seropositive.

This clone occurred a few times. The chain combines TRBV7-9 with TRBJ1-6, with a possible D match to TRBD1 (6 bases). The V and J ends lost 5 bases and 0 bases respectively, with 14 bases between them. The CDR3 sequence is 17 residues long. Germline assignment: CDR1 SEHNR and CDR2 FQNEAQ (reference sequence). CDR3 bases: TGTGCCAGCAGCCGTGGACAGAGAGTCTCCTATAATTCACCCCTCCACTTT. Translating it yields CASSRGQRVSYNSPLHF.

The chain recombines TRBV25-1 with TRBJ2-1; D may be TRBD1 (6 bases). CDR3 length equals 15 residues. Germline V CDR1 and CDR2: MGHDK, SYGVNS. V was pared by 5 bases and J by 0 bases, with 11 bases between. Written as DNA, the CDR3 is TGTGCCAGCAGTCCAGGGGCGGGCTCCTACAATGAGCAGTTCTTC. It yields the protein CASSPGAGSYNEQFF.

V gene TRBV27 combines with J gene TRBJ2-3; D is uncertain. V lost 5 bases, J lost 3 bases, and 12 bases lay in between. Germline CDR1 is MNHEY and CDR2 is SMNVEV (reference sequence). This CDR3 has 14 amino acids. The CDR3 DNA sequence: TGTGCCAGCAGTGGGCACCATCCTACAGATACGCAGTATTTT. Protein sequence: CASSGHHPTDTQYF.

The gene calls are TRBV5-6 and TRBJ2-1; D uncertain. V was shortened by 0 bases and J by 5 bases, with 15 bases between the two germline ends. Per germline, CDR1 SGHDT and CDR2 YYEEEE. This CDR3 spans 16 amino acids. In DNA form, the CDR3 reads TGTGCCAGCAGCTTGGTTTTTAGAGCCTCTCACAATGAGCAGTTCTTC. This gives the protein CASSLVFRASHNEQFF.

This clone was recorded only once. The gene calls are TRBV5-4 and TRBJ2-7, with 10 bases identical to TRBD2. The CDR3 length is 16 residues. CDR1 is SGHNT and CDR2 is YYREEE in the germline V gene (reference sequence). V was clipped by 2 bases and J by 6 bases; unmatched bases: 11. The chain's CDR3 is CASSLGSGGARTEQYF. CDR3 DNA: TGTGCCAGCAGCTTAGGGAGCGGGGGGGCACGGACCGAGCAGTACTTC.

The V call is TRBV9, the J call TRBJ2-2; 8 nucleotides align to TRBD1. Trimming at V came to 0 bases and at J to 4 bases, leaving 11 bases not matched to a gene. The CDR3 contains 18 residues. Germline-derived CDR1 and CDR2 are SGDLS and YYNGEE. CDR3 nucleotide sequence: TGTGCCAGCAGCGTAGAAAAGGGGGGCAGGGGGCTCACCGGGGAGCTGTTTTTT. Encoded protein: CASSVEKGGRGLTGELFF.

This clone was detected a few times. This specimen includes other DNA sequences encoding the same CDR3. The rearrangement links TRBV14 to TRBJ1-6, with D perhaps TRBD1 (6 bases). The CDR3 has 14 amino acids. The germline V and J ends were trimmed by 1 base and 7 bases, with 8 bases remaining between them. CDR1 is SGHDN, CDR2 FVKESK, per germline. Here the CDR3 DNA reads TGTGCCAGCAGCCAAGGCAGGGGCAATTCACCCCTCCACTTT. As protein: CASSQGRGNSPLHF.

The gene calls are TRBV4-3 and TRBJ1-2; tentative D call: TRBD1 (6 bases). The CDR3 length is 14 residues. From germline, CDR1 is LGHNA and CDR2 YSLEER. V was shortened by 5 bases and J by 4 bases, with 14 bases between the two germline ends. The CDR3 sequence: CASSAGQSLYGYTF. CDR3 coding DNA: TGCGCCAGCAGCGCCGGACAGAGCCTCTATGGCTACACCTTC.

This chain connects TRBV19 to TRBJ2-2; 11 positions agree with TRBD2. The CDR3 has 15 residues. Unmatched junction bases numbered 3, after V lost 6 bases and J lost 3 bases. The germline V gene has CDR1 LNHDA and CDR2 SQIVND (reference sequence). The CDR3 region is CASSLLAGDTGELFF. In nucleotides, the CDR3 is TGTGCCAGTAGCCTACTAGCGGGGGACACCGGGGAGCTGTTTTTT.

The chain uses TRBV4-1 and TRBJ1-2; D call uncertain. The germline gives CDR1 MGHRA, CDR2 YSYEKL. With 1 base removed from V and 0 bases from J, the gap between germline ends came to 9 bases. CDR3 length: 15 amino acids. The CDR3: CASSQAVQSNYGYTF. Written as DNA, the CDR3 is TGCGCCAGCAGCCAAGCAGTACAGTCTAACTATGGCTACACCTTC.

The chain is built from TRBV2 and TRBJ1-4; 10 positions match TRBD1. The CDR3 has 16 residues. In germline, CDR1 is SNHLY, CDR2 FYNNEI. V was pared by 5 bases and J by 2 bases, with 5 bases of the junction left unmatched. The CDR3 region has the DNA TGTGCCAGCAGTCGGGACAGGGGATCTACTAATGAAAAACTGTTTTTT. Its translation: CASSRDRGSTNEKLFF.

The CDR3 coding sequence is TGTGCCAGCAGGGACAGGGGGGTGAACACTGAAGCTTTCTTT. It encodes CASRDRGVNTEAFF. This chain joins TRBV13 and TRBJ1-1; 10 positions match TRBD1. V trimming: 6 bases; J trimming: 0 bases; junction bases outside the gene matches: 1. CDR1 PRHDT and CDR2 FYEKMQ come from the germline V gene (reference sequence). The length of the CDR3 is 14 residues.

V is TRBV30 and J is TRBJ1-1; TRBD1 is a possible D gene (5 bases). The CDR3 spans 13 residues. Per the germline V gene, CDR1 is GTSNPN and CDR2 is SVGIG (reference sequence). V shed 4 bases and J shed 2 bases, with 11 bases lying between them. CDR3 DNA: TGTGCCTGGAATTGGGGCGTCAACACTGAAGCTTTCTTT. Its protein product is CAWNWGVNTEAFF.

V usage is TRBV7-2 and J usage is TRBJ2-5, with 10 bases lining up with TRBD1. In germline, CDR1 is SGHTA, CDR2 FQGNSA. J gave up 4 bases and V 4 bases, and 0 bases lay outside the gene matches. The CDR3 runs 13 residues. The CDR3 DNA reads TGTGCCAGCAGCTGGGACAGGGGAGAGACCCAGTACTTC. This translates into CASSWDRGETQYF.

The chain has TRBV4-3 and TRBJ1-2; D unclear. Looked up from germline, CDR1 is LGHNA and CDR2 is YSLEER. This CDR3 has 14 amino acids. Trimming cost V 1 base and J 8 bases, with 14 bases left between them. DNA for the CDR3: TGCGCCAGCAGCCAAGCACCTAGTCGAACCGGCTACACCTTC. This translates into CASSQAPSRTGYTF.

This rearrangement joins TRBV6-6 to TRBJ2-7; 8 bases fit TRBD2. This CDR3 contains 14 residues. The J segment lost 0 bases and the V segment lost 4 bases, leaving 2 bases of the junction unmatched. Per germline, CDR1 MNHNY and CDR2 SVGAGI (reference sequence). Here the CDR3 DNA reads TGTGCCAGCAGTTTCGGGGGGGCCTCCTACGAGCAGTACTTC. This sequence encodes CASSFGGASYEQYF.

V is TRBV6-1 and J is TRBJ1-5, with a weak D call TRBD1 (6 bases). Germline loops: CDR1 MNHNS, CDR2 SASEGT. The CDR3 length is 16 residues. With 3 bases removed from V and 2 bases from J, the gap between germline ends came to 14 bases. For the CDR3, the DNA is TGTGCCAGCAGTGACCTTGGGGGCGTCGGCAATCAGCCCCAGCATTTT. It translates to CASSDLGGVGNQPQHF.

In this sample, this clone turned up once. This chain connects TRBV9 to TRBJ2-2, with D perhaps matching TRBD1 (6 bases). Germline V gene sequence: CDR1 SGDLS, CDR2 YYNGEE. Trimming shortened V by 0 bases and J by 2 bases, and 14 bases separated the two germline ends. This CDR3 has 17 residues. The CDR3 bases are TGTGCCAGCAGCGTAGCTCTAGGGACATCAAACACCGGGGAGCTGTTTTTT. This codes for CASSVALGTSNTGELFF.

J is TRBJ1-1 and V is TRBV6-6, with 8 bases matching TRBD1. Germline-derived CDR1 and CDR2 are MNHNY and SVGAGI (reference sequence). This CDR3 is 14 amino acids long. The V and J ends lost 4 bases and 5 bases, in that order; junction bases with no gene match: 6. CDR3 nucleotides: TGTGCCAGCAGTTCCGGACAGGGAAGTACTGAAGCTTTCTTT. This codes for CASSSGQGSTEAFF.

The chain recombines TRBV2 with TRBJ1-5; D not certain. V dropped 10 bases and J dropped 0 bases, with 13 bases sitting between them. Per the germline V gene, CDR1 is SNHLY and CDR2 is FYNNEI. This CDR3 contains 14 residues. The CDR3 loop reads CATQIGDSNQPQHF. As DNA, the CDR3 is TGTGCCACCCAAATCGGAGATAGCAATCAGCCCCAGCATTTT. The variable domain in full, with the rest retrieved from reference TRBV2 and TRBJ1-5, is EPEVTQTPSHQVTQMGQEVILRCVPISNHLYFYWYRQILGQKVEFLVSFYNNEISEKSEIFDDQFSVERPDGSNFTLKIRSTKLEDSAMYFCATQIGDSNQPQHFGDGTRLSIL.

This rearrangement joins TRBV19 to TRBJ1-2; D remains unclear. Deletions cut 1 base from V and 4 bases from J, with 10 bases between. Germline V CDR1 and CDR2: LNHDA, SQIVND (reference sequence). This CDR3 is 14 amino acids long. The chain's CDR3 is CASSIGAGGYGYTF. The CDR3, as DNA: TGTGCCAGTAGTATAGGAGCGGGAGGCTATGGCTACACCTTC.

This chain joins TRBV11-2 and TRBJ1-1; D is unresolved. The V gene lost 1 base and the J gene lost 0 bases, with 9 bases spanning the gap. This CDR3 contains 15 residues. The germline V gene encodes CDR1 SGHAT and CDR2 FQNNGV. CDR3 sequence reads: CASSLGRSLNTEAFF. The CDR3, as DNA: TGTGCCAGCAGCTTAGGGAGATCTTTGAACACTGAAGCTTTCTTT.

The chain has TRBV6-1 and TRBJ2-1; 7 bases map to TRBD2. Germline-derived CDR1 and CDR2 are MNHNS and SASEGT. CDR3 length: 15 residues. J was trimmed by 2 bases and V by 6 bases; bases with no gene match: 7. The DNA for the CDR3 is TGTGCCAGCAGCCCACAGCGGGGAACCTACAATGAGCAGTTCTTC. Amino acid sequence: CASSPQRGTYNEQFF.

This chain connects TRBV2 to TRBJ2-7, with 10 positions matching TRBD1. In germline, CDR1 is SNHLY, CDR2 FYNNEI. The CDR3 is made up of 14 amino acids. The J segment lost 2 bases and the V segment lost 7 bases, leaving 5 bases of the junction unmatched. CDR3 residues: CASIIGTGAYEQYF. In nucleotides, the CDR3 is TGTGCCAGCATCATCGGGACAGGGGCCTACGAGCAGTACTTC.

The chain carries TRBV5-6 and TRBJ1-6; D perhaps matches TRBD1 (5 bases). Germline lookup yields CDR1 SGHDT and CDR2 YYEEEE. Trimming left V 7 bases short and J 0 bases short, with 17 bases between. The CDR3 runs 17 residues. For the CDR3, the DNA is TGTGCCAGCGGCACGGGGGGGTCACGCTCCTATAATTCACCCCTCCACTTT. Its protein is CASGTGGSRSYNSPLHF.

This clone was recorded only once. The chain joins TRBV4-2 to TRBJ1-5, with no clear D. The V gene's germline CDR1 is LGHNA and CDR2 YNFKEQ. Trimming left V 0 bases short and J 9 bases short, with 18 bases between. The CDR3 has 16 amino acids. The CDR3 DNA sequence: TGTGCCAGCAGCCAAGAACTCGCGGTAGGGAGGTGGCCCCAGCATTTT. The encoded protein is CASSQELAVGRWPQHF.

The chain combines TRBV2 with TRBJ2-5; D is uncertain. The length of the CDR3 is 15 residues. Trimming left V 5 bases short and J 0 bases short, with 13 bases between. CDR1 is SNHLY and CDR2 is FYNNEI in the germline V gene. The CDR3 sequence is CASSKEPFNQETQYF. For the CDR3, the DNA is TGTGCCAGCAGTAAGGAGCCATTTAACCAAGAGACCCAGTACTTC.